Listed here are 23 T cell receptor beta chains from one sample, sequenced in a study of beta chain features in type 1 diabetes. Study-level findings and limits: All four CD4+ subsets of Type 1 diabetes patients contained TCRB CDR3s that were moderately but significantly shorter.

No antigens are known for them. Every bit of the isolated RNA underwent reverse transcription, so sequencing read expressed TCRB transcripts. Using immunoSEQ multiplex PCR, the repertoire was profiled, and TCRdb retains in-frame clones only, with some absent. Here the sample spans 550,000 to 850,000 clones, 13% being singletons. What was sequenced was naive CD4+ T cells from blood. Every receptor here comes from a man between 18 and 29 years old with type 1 diabetes.

The chain carries TRBV5-4 and TRBJ2-3; D unresolved. CDR1 is SGHNT and CDR2 is YYREEE in the germline V gene (reference sequence). The germline V and J ends were trimmed by 4 bases and 5 bases, with 11 bases remaining between them. The length of the CDR3 is 13 residues. The CDR3 coding sequence is TGTGCCAGCAGCCCATCATTGGAAGATACGCAGTATTTT. Its translation is CASSPSLEDTQYF.

Points on this clone: This same CDR3 is encoded by further DNA sequences in the sample. The chain employs TRBV29-1 and TRBJ2-6; 8 nucleotides match TRBD1. The CDR3 runs to 16 residues. Trimming at V came to 6 bases and at J to 2 bases, leaving 9 bases not matched to a gene. Germline CDR1 SQVTM, CDR2 ANQGSEA. The CDR3 DNA is TGCAGCGTGCTGGGGCAGGGGGCGACTGGGGCCAACGTCCTGACTTTC. As protein: CSVLGQGATGANVLTF.

The V gene is TRBV19, the J gene TRBJ1-1; D gene uncertain. Germline assignment: CDR1 LNHDA and CDR2 SQIVND (reference sequence). This CDR3 comprises 15 residues. The V gene lost 1 base and the J gene lost 0 bases, with 9 bases spanning the gap. The CDR3 spells CASSIGQVVNTEAFF. CDR3 DNA: TGTGCCAGTAGTATAGGTCAGGTCGTGAACACTGAAGCTTTCTTT. Full variable domain (rest looked up from reference TRBV19 and TRBJ1-1): DGGITQSPKYLFRKEGQNVTLSCEQNLNHDAMYWYRQDPGQGLRLIYYSQIVNDFQKGDIAEGYSVSREKKESFPLTVTSAQKNPTAFYLCASSIGQVVNTEAFFGQGTRLTVV.

This clone was counted a few times. The gene calls are TRBV27 and TRBJ1-1, with 7 bases lining up with TRBD1. This CDR3 comprises 14 residues. Germline lookup yields CDR1 MNHEY and CDR2 SMNVEV (reference sequence). Trimming at V came to 6 bases and at J to 2 bases, leaving 6 bases not matched to a gene. CDR3 sequence: CASRIGQVNTEAFF. The DNA of the CDR3 is TGTGCCAGCAGAATTGGACAGGTTAACACTGAAGCTTTCTTT.

In the case of this clone: The sample holds other DNA sequences that translate to the same CDR3. J is TRBJ2-7 and V is TRBV30; 7 bases align to TRBD1. CDR3 length: 13 amino acids. The V and J ends lost 3 bases and 0 bases, in that order; junction bases with no gene match: 2. Germline CDR1 and CDR2: GTSNPN and SVGIG (reference sequence). The CDR3 coding sequence is TGTGCCTGGAGCCCAGGGGGCTCCTACGAGCAGTACTTC. It yields the protein CAWSPGGSYEQYF. Full variable domain (rest looked up from reference TRBV30 and TRBJ2-7): SQTIHQWPATLVQPVGSPLSLECTVEGTSNPNLYWYRQAAGRGLQLLFYSVGIGQISSEVPQNLSASRPQDRQFILSSKKLLLSDSGFYLCAWSPGGSYEQYFGPGTRLTVT.

The chain employs TRBV6-5 and TRBJ2-3; D gene ambiguous. Germline CDR1 reads MNHEY; CDR2 reads SVGAGI. V dropped 5 bases and J dropped 2 bases, with 2 bases sitting between them. This CDR3 has 11 residues. CDR3 amino acids: CASSDTDTQYF. The DNA for the CDR3 is TGTGCCAGCAGTGACACAGATACGCAGTATTTT.

The chain carries TRBV5-4 and TRBJ2-5; 9 bases line up with TRBD2. This CDR3 comprises 19 residues. Germline CDR1 SGHNT, CDR2 YYREEE (reference sequence). With V trimmed by 0 bases and J by 2 bases, 14 bases remained unmatched. In nucleotides, the CDR3 is TGTGCCAGCAGCTTGGTTGGCAAGACTAGCGGAGCAGCACAAGAGACCCAGTACTTC. Encoded protein: CASSLVGKTSGAAQETQYF.

Only a few counts were recorded for this clone. V gene TRBV30 combines with J gene TRBJ1-1; D is perhaps TRBD1 (6 bases). This CDR3 is built from 14 residues. V lost 3 bases and J 1 base, leaving 12 bases between the germline ends. The germline gives CDR1 GTSNPN, CDR2 SVGIG (reference sequence). CDR3 DNA sequence: TGTGCCTGGAGGGGGGCGACAGGGAACACTGAAGCTTTCTTT. Translating it yields CAWRGATGNTEAFF. Supplemented by reference TRBV30 and TRBJ1-1, the full variable domain reads SQTIHQWPATLVQPVGSPLSLECTVEGTSNPNLYWYRQAAGRGLQLLFYSVGIGQISSEVPQNLSASRPQDRQFILSSKKLLLSDSGFYLCAWRGATGNTEAFFGQGTRLTVV.

This chain links TRBV9 with TRBJ2-5; 7 nucleotides align to TRBD2. V dropped 4 bases and J dropped 5; count of bases not matched to a gene: 14. The CDR3 spans 16 residues. CDR1 SGDLS and CDR2 YYNGEE come from the germline V gene. CDR3 residues: CASSSTPAGSWETQYF. The DNA of the CDR3 is TGTGCCAGCAGCTCCACCCCAGCGGGGTCATGGGAGACCCAGTACTTC.

The chain joins TRBV2 to TRBJ1-1; no clear D gene. The CDR3 extends over 11 amino acids. Germline V gene sequence: CDR1 SNHLY, CDR2 FYNNEI. V was trimmed by 2 bases and J by 7 bases, leaving 5 bases between them. CDR3 DNA: TGTGCCAGCAGTGAACAGATTGAAGCTTTCTTT. It codes for CASSEQIEAFF.

This clone was counted between two and nine times. The chain uses TRBV19 and TRBJ2-7; the match to TRBD1 covers 7 bases. The J segment lost 4 bases and the V segment lost 3 bases, leaving 9 bases of the junction unmatched. Per germline, CDR1 LNHDA and CDR2 SQIVND (reference sequence). This CDR3 has 15 amino acids. In nucleotides, the CDR3 is TGTGCCAGTAGTATCCGGGACAGCATACCTTACGAGCAGTACTTC. Amino acid sequence: CASSIRDSIPYEQYF.

This chain joins TRBV2 and TRBJ1-5, with D uncertain. There are 17 residues in the CDR3. Per germline, CDR1 SNHLY and CDR2 FYNNEI. Trimming shortened V by 4 bases and J by 2 bases, and 18 bases separated the two germline ends. The CDR3 DNA reads as TGTGCCAGCAGTGTTGGAGTAGGGAGGTGGGGCAATCAGCCCCAGCATTTT. Its translation: CASSVGVGRWGNQPQHF.

This clone occurred a few times. The rearrangement links TRBV2 to TRBJ1-4; D unclear. CDR3 length: 14 residues. Germline V CDR1 and CDR2: SNHLY, FYNNEI. V gave up 6 bases and J gave up 0 bases, with 8 bases separating them. Written as DNA, the CDR3 is TGTGCCAGCAGGCCAGCCTCAACTAATGAAAAACTGTTTTTT. Translated, it gives CASRPASTNEKLFF.

V gene TRBV20-1 combines with J gene TRBJ2-2; D is unresolved. The V gene's germline CDR1 is DFQATT and CDR2 SNEGSKA (reference sequence). The CDR3 has 11 amino acids. V was trimmed by 6 bases and J by 5 bases, leaving 7 bases between them. DNA of the CDR3: TGCAGTGCCCTTTTTACCGGGGAGCTGTTTTTT. Its translation is CSALFTGELFF.

The chain recombines TRBV13 with TRBJ2-2; TRBD1 agrees at 12 bases. This CDR3 is built from 16 residues. CDR1 PRHDT and CDR2 FYEKMQ come from the germline V gene (reference sequence). Losses at the gene ends were 4 bases for V and 6 bases for J; bases not matched to a gene: 6. The CDR3 region has the DNA TGTGCCAGCAGCTCCGGGACAGGGGGCTTGGCCGGGGAGCTGTTTTTT. It translates to CASSSGTGGLAGELFF.

This clone occurred many times. The chain links TRBV14 to TRBJ2-1; D call uncertain. CDR1 is SGHDN and CDR2 is FVKESK in the germline V gene. Trimming stripped 1 base from V and 10 bases from J, with 11 bases between. This CDR3 contains 13 residues. This chain's CDR3 is CASSQVRGVEQFF. As DNA, the CDR3 is TGTGCCAGCAGCCAAGTGAGAGGTGTCGAGCAGTTCTTC.

This clone was seen more than once but under ten times. This chain joins TRBV19 and TRBJ1-3, with TRBD1 identical over 11 bases. Germline V gene data show CDR1 as LNHDA and CDR2 as SQIVND (reference sequence). CDR3 size: 15 residues. J was trimmed by 2 bases and V by 4 bases; bases with no gene match: 1. The CDR3 region has the DNA TGTGCCAGTAGTACGGGACAGGGGGCTGGAAACACCATATATTTT. It encodes CASSTGQGAGNTIYF.

This clone was seen a handful of times. This rearrangement joins TRBV19 to TRBJ1-2; maybe TRBD1 (5 bases). CDR3 length: 15 residues. Trimming took 6 bases from V and 7 from J, leaving 21 bases between them. The V gene's germline CDR1 is LNHDA and CDR2 SQIVND (reference sequence). This CDR3 is CASSPVRDGQRGYTF. The CDR3 DNA is TGTGCCAGTAGCCCTGTTAGGGACGGCCAGCGTGGCTACACCTTC.

The chain links TRBV6-1 to TRBJ1-2; 7 nucleotides line up with TRBD1. This CDR3 region has 11 residues. CDR1 MNHNS and CDR2 SASEGT come from the germline V gene. V gave up 7 bases and J gave up 8 bases; unmatched junction bases: 4. The CDR3 spells CASTPQGGYTF. DNA of the CDR3: TGTGCCAGCACCCCACAGGGGGGCTACACCTTC.

This clone was counted between two and nine times. The chain uses TRBV27 and TRBJ1-2, with D perhaps TRBD1 (5 bases). Germline lookup yields CDR1 MNHEY and CDR2 SMNVEV (reference sequence). Trimming stripped 6 bases from V and 4 bases from J, with 18 bases between. This CDR3 comprises 15 residues. DNA of the CDR3: TGTGCCAGCAGCCCCCTCAACAGGCTGCCCTATGGCTACACCTTC. This encodes CASSPLNRLPYGYTF.

This clone was recorded a few times. The chain joins TRBV29-1 to TRBJ2-2; perhaps D is TRBD1 or TRBD2 (5 bases each). The CDR3 sequence is 13 residues long. Trimming removed 4 bases from V and 6 bases from J, with 12 bases in between. CDR1 SQVTM and CDR2 ANQGSEA come from the germline V gene. CDR3 region: CSVAGRLSGELFF. The DNA for the CDR3 is TGCAGCGTTGCGGGACGTTTGTCCGGGGAGCTGTTTTTT.

This clone was observed a handful of times. The CDR3 protein is CATLTSGGHSTDTQYF. The CDR3 nucleotides read TGTGCCACCTTGACTAGCGGGGGCCACAGCACAGATACGCAGTATTTT. The rearrangement links TRBV10-3 to TRBJ2-3; TRBD2 agrees at 12 bases. V gave up 10 bases and J gave up 0 bases; unmatched junction bases: 8. Germline assignment: CDR1 ENHRY and CDR2 SYGVKD. The CDR3 consists of 16 residues.

This chain connects TRBV10-3 to TRBJ2-3, with 10 bases that match TRBD1. Germline CDR1 reads ENHRY; CDR2 reads SYGVKD. The CDR3 is made up of 14 amino acids. Germline trimming cut 5 bases from V and 5 bases from J; bases unmatched to any gene: 4. DNA of the CDR3: TGTGCCATCAGTCCGGGACAGGGGATAGATACGCAGTATTTT. Translation: CAISPGQGIDTQYF.